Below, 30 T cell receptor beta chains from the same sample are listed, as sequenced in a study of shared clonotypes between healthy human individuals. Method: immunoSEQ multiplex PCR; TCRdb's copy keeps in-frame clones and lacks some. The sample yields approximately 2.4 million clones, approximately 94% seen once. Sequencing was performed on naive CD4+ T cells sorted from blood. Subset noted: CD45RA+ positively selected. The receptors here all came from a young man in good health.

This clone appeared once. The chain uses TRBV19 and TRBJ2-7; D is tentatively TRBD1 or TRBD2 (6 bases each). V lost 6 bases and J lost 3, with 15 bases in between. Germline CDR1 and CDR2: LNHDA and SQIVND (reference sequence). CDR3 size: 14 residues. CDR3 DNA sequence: TGTGCCAGTAGAAAACAGGGAGGCGGCTACGAGCAGTACTTC. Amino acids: CASRKQGGGYEQYF.

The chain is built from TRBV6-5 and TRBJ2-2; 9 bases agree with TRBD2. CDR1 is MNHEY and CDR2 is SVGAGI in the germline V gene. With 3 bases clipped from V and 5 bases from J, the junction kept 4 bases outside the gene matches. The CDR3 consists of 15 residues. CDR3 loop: CASSYWLAGTGELFF. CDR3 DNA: TGTGCCAGCAGTTATTGGCTAGCGGGAACCGGGGAGCTGTTTTTT.

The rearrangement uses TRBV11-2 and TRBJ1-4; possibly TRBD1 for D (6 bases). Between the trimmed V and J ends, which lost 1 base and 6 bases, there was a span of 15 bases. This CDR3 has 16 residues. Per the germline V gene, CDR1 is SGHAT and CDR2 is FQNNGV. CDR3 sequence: CASSLAGGGADEKLFF. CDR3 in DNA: TGTGCCAGCAGCTTAGCAGGTGGGGGCGCGGATGAAAAACTGTTTTTT.

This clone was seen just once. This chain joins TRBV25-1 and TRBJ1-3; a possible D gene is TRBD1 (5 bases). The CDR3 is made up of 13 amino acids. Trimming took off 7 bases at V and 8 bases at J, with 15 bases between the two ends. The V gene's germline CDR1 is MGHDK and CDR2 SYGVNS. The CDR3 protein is CASIATGTYTIYF. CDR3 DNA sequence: TGTGCCAGCATCGCCACCGGGACTTACACCATATATTTT. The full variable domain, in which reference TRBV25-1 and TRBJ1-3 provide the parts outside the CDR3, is EADIYQTPRYLVIGTGKKITLECSQTMGHDKMYWYQQDPGMELHLIHYSYGVNSTEKGDLSSESTVSRIRTEHFPLTLESARPSHTSQYLCASIATGTYTIYFGEGSWLTVV.

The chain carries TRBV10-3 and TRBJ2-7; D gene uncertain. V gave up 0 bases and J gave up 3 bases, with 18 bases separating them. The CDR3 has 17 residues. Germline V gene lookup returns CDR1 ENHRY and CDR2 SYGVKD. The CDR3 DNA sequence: TGTGCCATCAGTGAGTCGACCCAACACCCTGGGGACTACGAGCAGTACTTC. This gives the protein CAISESTQHPGDYEQYF.

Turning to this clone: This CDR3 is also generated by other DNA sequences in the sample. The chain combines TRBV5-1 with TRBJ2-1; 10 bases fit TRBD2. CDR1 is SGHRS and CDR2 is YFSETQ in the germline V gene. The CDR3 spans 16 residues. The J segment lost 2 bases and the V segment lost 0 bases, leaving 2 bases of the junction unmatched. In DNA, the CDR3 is TGCGCCAGCAGCTTGGGACTAGCGGGTGCCTACAATGAGCAGTTCTTC. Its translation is CASSLGLAGAYNEQFF.

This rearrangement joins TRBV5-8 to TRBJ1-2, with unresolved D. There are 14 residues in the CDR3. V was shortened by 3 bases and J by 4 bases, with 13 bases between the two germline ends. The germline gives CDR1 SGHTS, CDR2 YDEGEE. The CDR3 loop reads CASSSLGPIYGYTF. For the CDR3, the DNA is TGTGCCAGCAGCTCGCTCGGACCTATCTATGGCTACACCTTC.

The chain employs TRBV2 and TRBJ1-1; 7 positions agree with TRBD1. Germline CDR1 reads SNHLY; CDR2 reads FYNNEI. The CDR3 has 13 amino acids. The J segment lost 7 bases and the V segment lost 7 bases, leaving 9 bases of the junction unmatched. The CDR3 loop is CASTPRRGSEAFF. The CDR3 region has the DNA TGTGCCAGCACTCCTCGCAGGGGGAGTGAAGCTTTCTTT.

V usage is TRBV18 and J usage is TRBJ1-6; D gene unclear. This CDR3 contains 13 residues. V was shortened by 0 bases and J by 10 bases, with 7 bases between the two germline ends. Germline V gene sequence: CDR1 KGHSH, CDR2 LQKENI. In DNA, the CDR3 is TGTGCCAGCTCACCACCAAATGGGTCACCCCTCCACTTT. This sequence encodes CASSPPNGSPLHF.

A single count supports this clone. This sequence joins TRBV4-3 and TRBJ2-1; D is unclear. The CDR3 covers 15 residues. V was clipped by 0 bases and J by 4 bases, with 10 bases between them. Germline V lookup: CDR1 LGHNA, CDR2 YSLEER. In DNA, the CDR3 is TGCGCCAGCAGCCAAGATAAGATGGCTTACAATGAGCAGTTCTTC. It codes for CASSQDKMAYNEQFF.

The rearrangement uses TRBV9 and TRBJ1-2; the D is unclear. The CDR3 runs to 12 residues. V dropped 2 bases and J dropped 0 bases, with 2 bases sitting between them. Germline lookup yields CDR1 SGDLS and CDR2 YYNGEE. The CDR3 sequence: CASSVSNYGYTF. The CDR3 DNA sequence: TGTGCCAGCAGCGTCTCTAACTATGGCTACACCTTC. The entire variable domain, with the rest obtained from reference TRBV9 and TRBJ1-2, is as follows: DSGVTQTPKHLITATGQRVTLRCSPRSGDLSVYWYQQSLDQGLQFLIQYYNGEERAKGNILERFSAQQFPDLHSELNLSSLELGDSALYFCASSVSNYGYTFGSGTRLTVV.

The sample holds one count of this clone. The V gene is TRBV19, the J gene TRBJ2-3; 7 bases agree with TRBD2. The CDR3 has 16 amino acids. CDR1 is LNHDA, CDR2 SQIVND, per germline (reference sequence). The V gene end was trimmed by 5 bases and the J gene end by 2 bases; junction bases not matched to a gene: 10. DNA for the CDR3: TGTGCCAGTAGTTTCTCCGGGACTAAGTTCACAGATACGCAGTATTTT. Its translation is CASSFSGTKFTDTQYF.

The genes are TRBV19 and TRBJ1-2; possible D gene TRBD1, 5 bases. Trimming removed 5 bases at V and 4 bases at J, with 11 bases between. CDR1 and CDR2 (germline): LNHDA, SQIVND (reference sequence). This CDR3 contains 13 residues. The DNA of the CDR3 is TGTGCCAGTAGTCTTGGCGGGGCCTATGGCTACACCTTC. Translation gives CASSLGGAYGYTF.

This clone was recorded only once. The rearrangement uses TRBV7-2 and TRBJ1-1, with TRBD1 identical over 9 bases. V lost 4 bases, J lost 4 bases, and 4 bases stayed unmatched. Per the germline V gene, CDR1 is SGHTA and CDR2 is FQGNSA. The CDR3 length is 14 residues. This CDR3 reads CASSSGQGITEAFF. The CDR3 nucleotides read TGTGCCAGCAGCTCGGGACAGGGAATCACTGAAGCTTTCTTT.

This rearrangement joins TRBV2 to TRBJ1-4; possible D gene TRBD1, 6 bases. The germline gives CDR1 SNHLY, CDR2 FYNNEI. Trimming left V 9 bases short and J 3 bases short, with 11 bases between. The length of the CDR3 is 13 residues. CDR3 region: CARTGGPNEKLFF. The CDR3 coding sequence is TGTGCCAGGACAGGCGGTCCTAATGAAAAACTGTTTTTT.

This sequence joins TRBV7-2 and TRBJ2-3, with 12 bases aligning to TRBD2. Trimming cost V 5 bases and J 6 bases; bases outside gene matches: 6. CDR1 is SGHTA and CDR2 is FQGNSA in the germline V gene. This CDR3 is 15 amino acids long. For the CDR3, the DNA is TGTGCCAGCAGCCGACTAGCGGGAGTAAGGGATACGCAGTATTTT. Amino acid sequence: CASSRLAGVRDTQYF. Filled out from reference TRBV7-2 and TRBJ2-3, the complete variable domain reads GAGVSQSPSNKVTEKGKDVELRCDPISGHTALYWYRQSLGQGLEFLIYFQGNSAPDKSGLPSDRFSAERTGGSVSTLTIQRTQQEDSAVYLCASSRLAGVRDTQYFGPGTRLTVL.

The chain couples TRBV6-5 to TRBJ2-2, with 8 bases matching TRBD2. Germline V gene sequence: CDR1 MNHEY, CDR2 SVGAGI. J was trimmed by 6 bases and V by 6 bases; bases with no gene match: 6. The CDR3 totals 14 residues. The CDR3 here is CASSRAGVAGELFF. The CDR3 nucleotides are TGTGCCAGCAGCAGAGCGGGAGTGGCCGGGGAGCTGTTTTTT.

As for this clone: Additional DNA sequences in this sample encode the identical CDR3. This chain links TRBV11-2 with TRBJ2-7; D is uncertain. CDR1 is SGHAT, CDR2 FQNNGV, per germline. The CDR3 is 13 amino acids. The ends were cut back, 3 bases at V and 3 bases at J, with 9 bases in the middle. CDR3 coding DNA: TGTGCCAGCAGCTTGGCTTTAGGCTACGAGCAGTACTTC. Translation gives CASSLALGYEQYF.

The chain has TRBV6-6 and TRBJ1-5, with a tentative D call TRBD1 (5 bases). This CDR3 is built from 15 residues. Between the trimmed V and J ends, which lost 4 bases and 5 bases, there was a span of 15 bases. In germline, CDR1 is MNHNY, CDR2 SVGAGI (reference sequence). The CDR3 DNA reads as TGTGCCAGCAGTTTCCCAGGGTTTTTAGATCAGCCCCAGCATTTT. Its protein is CASSFPGFLDQPQHF.

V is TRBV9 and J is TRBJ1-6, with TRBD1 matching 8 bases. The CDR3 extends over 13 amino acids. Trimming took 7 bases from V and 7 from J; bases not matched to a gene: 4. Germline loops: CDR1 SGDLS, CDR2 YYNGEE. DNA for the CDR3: TGTGCCAGCGCGGGACAGGCAAATTCACCCCTCCACTTT. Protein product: CASAGQANSPLHF.

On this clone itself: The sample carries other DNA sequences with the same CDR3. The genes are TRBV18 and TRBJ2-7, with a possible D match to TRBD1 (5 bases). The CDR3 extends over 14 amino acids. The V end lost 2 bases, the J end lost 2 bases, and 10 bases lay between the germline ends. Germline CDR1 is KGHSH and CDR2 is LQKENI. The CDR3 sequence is CASSPNRSPYEQYF. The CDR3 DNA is TGTGCCAGCTCACCAAACAGGTCGCCCTACGAGCAGTACTTC.

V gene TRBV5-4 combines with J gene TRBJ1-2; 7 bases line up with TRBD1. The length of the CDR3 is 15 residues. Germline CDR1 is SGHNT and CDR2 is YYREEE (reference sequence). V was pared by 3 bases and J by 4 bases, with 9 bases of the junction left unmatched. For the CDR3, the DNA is TGTGCCAGCAGCTCGACAGGGACTCTCTCCTATGGCTACACCTTC. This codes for CASSSTGTLSYGYTF.

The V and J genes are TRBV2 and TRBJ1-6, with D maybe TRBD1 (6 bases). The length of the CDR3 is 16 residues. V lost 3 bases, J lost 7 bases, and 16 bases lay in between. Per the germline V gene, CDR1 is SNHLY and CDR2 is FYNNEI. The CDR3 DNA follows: TGTGCCAGCAGTGATCAATTGGGGGCCGGGAATTCACCCCTCCACTTT. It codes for CASSDQLGAGNSPLHF.

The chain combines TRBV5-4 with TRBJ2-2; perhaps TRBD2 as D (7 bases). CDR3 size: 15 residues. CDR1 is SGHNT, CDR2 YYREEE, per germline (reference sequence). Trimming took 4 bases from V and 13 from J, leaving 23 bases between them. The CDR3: CASSPLGGRGQRLFF. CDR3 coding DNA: TGTGCCAGCAGCCCCCTGGGGGGGCGGGGGCAACGGCTGTTTTTT.

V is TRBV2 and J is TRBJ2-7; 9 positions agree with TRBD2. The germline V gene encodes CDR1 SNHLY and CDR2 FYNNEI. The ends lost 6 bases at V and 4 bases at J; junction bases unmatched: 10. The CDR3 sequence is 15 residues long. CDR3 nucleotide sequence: TGTGCCAGCAGAGGAGGGGCTAGCGGGGAATACGAGCAGTACTTC. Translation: CASRGGASGEYEQYF. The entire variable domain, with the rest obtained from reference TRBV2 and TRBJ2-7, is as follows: EPEVTQTPSHQVTQMGQEVILRCVPISNHLYFYWYRQILGQKVEFLVSFYNNEISEKSEIFDDQFSVERPDGSNFTLKIRSTKLEDSAMYFCASRGGASGEYEQYFGPGTRLTVT.

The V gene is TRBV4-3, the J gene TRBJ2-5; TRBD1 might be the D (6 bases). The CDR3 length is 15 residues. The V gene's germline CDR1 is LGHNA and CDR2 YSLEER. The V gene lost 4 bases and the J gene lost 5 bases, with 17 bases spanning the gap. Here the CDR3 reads CASSRQDSTGETQYF. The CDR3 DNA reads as TGCGCCAGCAGCCGCCAAGATAGTACAGGGGAGACCCAGTACTTC.

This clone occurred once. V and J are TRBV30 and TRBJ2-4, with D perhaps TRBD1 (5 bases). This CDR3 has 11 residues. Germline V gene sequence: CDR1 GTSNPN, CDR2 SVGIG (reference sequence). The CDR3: CSGQAKNIQYF. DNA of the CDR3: TGTTCAGGGCAGGCCAAAAACATTCAGTACTTC.

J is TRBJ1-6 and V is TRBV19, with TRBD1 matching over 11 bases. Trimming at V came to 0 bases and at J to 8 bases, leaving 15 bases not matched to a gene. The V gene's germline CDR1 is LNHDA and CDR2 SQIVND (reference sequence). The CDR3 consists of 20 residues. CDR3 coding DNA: TGTGCCAGTAGTATAGATTTTTTCACGGGACAGGGGGTTTATGATTCACCCCTCCACTTT. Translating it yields CASSIDFFTGQGVYDSPLHF.

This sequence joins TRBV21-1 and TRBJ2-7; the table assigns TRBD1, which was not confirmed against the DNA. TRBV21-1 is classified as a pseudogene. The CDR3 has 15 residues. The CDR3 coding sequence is TGTGCCAGCAGCACCTCCGGGACAAATCTTTACGAGCAGTACTTC. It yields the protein CASSTSGTNLYEQYF.

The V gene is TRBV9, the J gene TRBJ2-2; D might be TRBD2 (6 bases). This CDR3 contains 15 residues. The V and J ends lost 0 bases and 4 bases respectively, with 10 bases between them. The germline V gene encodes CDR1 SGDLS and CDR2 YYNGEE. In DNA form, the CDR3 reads TGTGCCAGCAGCGTAGCGGGAGATGTCACCGGGGAGCTGTTTTTT. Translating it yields CASSVAGDVTGELFF.